Listed below are T cell receptor beta chains from one sample, sequenced in a study of cytomegalovirus exposure and HLA in healthy donors. Libraries were prepared by immunoSEQ multiplex PCR; TCRdb keeps only in-frame clonotypes and omits some of them. The table shows 210,000 or so clones, with just over 75% occurring only once. The sample comprised PBMCs. The receptors were gathered from a woman aged 55-69 years in good health and CMV-seropositive. CDR3s include the opening cysteine and the closing phenylalanine or tryptophan. D genes are given only for firm matches. Rows may omit the clone size; those that give it use once, few, many or a size class.

TGTGCCAGCTCACCAGGGCAGGGGGAGACCCAGTACTTC	CASSPGQGETQYF	TRBV18	.	.	TRBJ2-5
TGTGCCAGCAGCTTCCCGGACAAGAACACCGGGGAGCTGTTTTTT	CASSFPDKNTGELFF	TRBV5-4	.	.	TRBJ2-2
TGCGCCAGCAGCTTCAAGAGGGACACTGAAGCTTTCTTT	CASSFKRDTEAFF	TRBV5-1	.	.	TRBJ1-1
TGTGCCAGTTCACCCGCAGGGGCTTCTGGCTACACCTTC	CASSPAGASGYTF	TRBV6-1	.	.	TRBJ1-2
TGTGCCAGCAGCTCGACAGGTACCGGGGAGCTGTTTTTT	CASSSTGTGELFF	TRBV7-7	.	.	TRBJ2-2
TGTGCCAGCAGTTACTCCGGGGGGCGTGGCTACACCTTC	CASSYSGGRGYTF	TRBV6-6	.	.	TRBJ1-2
TGTGCCAGCAGCCCAGCGGGCACTGAGCAGTTCTTC	CASSPAGTEQFF	TRBV14	.	few	TRBJ2-1
TGTGCCAGCAGCGAACGAGCTAACACCGGGGAGCTGTTTTTT	CASSERANTGELFF	TRBV7-7	.	.	TRBJ2-2
TGCGCCAGCAGCCACCGGGACAGGAGCACAGATACGCAGTATTTT	CASSHRDRSTDTQYF	TRBV5-1	TRBD1	.	TRBJ2-3
TGTGCCAGCAGTGCCTCGTATTCCTACGAGCAGTACTTC	CASSASYSYEQYF	TRBV2	.	.	TRBJ2-7
TGTGCCAGCAGCTCTGGTGGCAGCTATGGCTACACCTTC	CASSSGGSYGYTF	TRBV11-2	.	.	TRBJ1-2
TGTGCCAGCTCTGAACAGGGGGCGCCCGCTGAAGCTTTCTTT	CASSEQGAPAEAFF	TRBV18	TRBD1	.	TRBJ1-1
TGTGCCAGTAGTATCCGGACAGGGGACTACGAGCAGTACTTC	CASSIRTGDYEQYF	TRBV19	TRBD1	few	TRBJ2-7
TGTGCCTGGAGTATTAGTCAAAATGAAAAACTGTTTTTT	CAWSISQNEKLFF	TRBV30	.	few	TRBJ1-4
TGTGCCAGCAGTTTTGGCGGCTCCTACAATGAGCAGTTCTTC	CASSFGGSYNEQFF	TRBV27	.	.	TRBJ2-1
TGTGCCAGCAGCCATAGCGGGGGGACTAACACCGGGGAGCTGTTTTTT	CASSHSGGTNTGELFF	TRBV7-9	TRBD2	.	TRBJ2-2
TGTGCCAGCAGCCAAGTCGAGTGGGGCGATGGCTACACCTTC	CASSQVEWGDGYTF	TRBV14	.	few	TRBJ1-2
TGTGCCAGCAGCTTGTCGCGGGACCCCCACACTGAAGCTTTCTTT	CASSLSRDPHTEAFF	TRBV5-4	.	few	TRBJ1-1
TGTGCCGCCGCGACAGGGGTCACTGAAGCTTTCTTT	CAAATGVTEAFF	TRBV10-3	TRBD1	.	TRBJ1-1
TGCGCCAGCAGCCAAGATTTTGACAGGGTGATGGAAAACATTCAGTACTTC	CASSQDFDRVMENIQYF	TRBV4-3	TRBD1	.	TRBJ2-4
TGTGCCAGCAGTCCCAGACAGGCGGGTGGAAAACTGTTTTTT	CASSPRQAGGKLFF	TRBV6-5	.	.	TRBJ1-4
TGTGCCAGCAGCGTTCGTGGGCAGCGGGAGTGGGGGGAGCTGTTTTTT	CASSVRGQREWGELFF	TRBV9	TRBD2	.	TRBJ2-2
TGTGCCAGCAGCTTTGGAGGACGGATGAACACTGAAGCTTTCTTT	CASSFGGRMNTEAFF	TRBV7-8	.	few	TRBJ1-1
TGTGCCAGCCGGGACAGGGGTGCCGAGCAGTACTTC	CASRDRGAEQYF	TRBV19	TRBD1	.	TRBJ2-7
TGTGCCAGCTGCTCGGGGCGGGAGTGGGGCATTCAGTACTTC	CASCSGREWGIQYF	TRBV6-6	TRBD2	.	TRBJ2-4
TGTGCCAGCAGTGGGACAGGGGGCGGTTACAATGAGCAGTTCTTC	CASSGTGGGYNEQFF	TRBV2	TRBD1	.	TRBJ2-1
TGTGCCAGCAGCGTAGCGGGGAGCACAGATACGCAGTATTTT	CASSVAGSTDTQYF	TRBV9	.	.	TRBJ2-3
TGTGCCAGCAGCTTTGGTCTAGCGGCCAACCGGGAGCTGTTTTTT	CASSFGLAANRELFF	TRBV5-4	TRBD2	.	TRBJ2-2
TGTGCCTGGACCCCAGCCGGGCGGGGGGACACCGGGGAGCTGTTTTTT	CAWTPAGRGDTGELFF	TRBV30	TRBD2	.	TRBJ2-2
TGTGCCAGCAGCCGCGGACAGGGAGGCACCGGGGAGCTGTTTTTT	CASSRGQGGTGELFF	TRBV7-3	TRBD1	.	TRBJ2-2
TGTGCCTGGAGTGTGCCCGGCGACATTGGAAACACCATATATTTT	CAWSVPGDIGNTIYF	TRBV30	.	.	TRBJ1-3
TGTGCCAGCTCACCACCCGGGGGTCCATCCTACAATGAGCAGTTCTTC	CASSPPGGPSYNEQFF	TRBV18	.	few	TRBJ2-1
TGTGCCAGCAAGCCAAGGCAGGCCTACGAGCAGTACTTC	CASKPRQAYEQYF	TRBV7-8	.	.	TRBJ2-7
TGTGCCAGTAGTGCAGTAAACTATGGCTACACCTTC	CASSAVNYGYTF	TRBV19	.	few	TRBJ1-2
TGTGCCAGCAGTTCCCGGACAGGGGGGAGCTATGGCTACACCTTC	CASSSRTGGSYGYTF	TRBV28	TRBD1	.	TRBJ1-2
TGTGCCAGCAGCCAAGATCTGAAACTAGCGGGGGCCCCGACCCCCACAGATACGCAGTATTTT	CASSQDLKLAGAPTPTDTQYF	TRBV4-2	TRBD2	.	TRBJ2-3
TGTGCCAGCAGCTCATTAGATACAGGGTTGAGAGGTGGCACTGAAGCTTTCTTT	CASSSLDTGLRGGTEAFF	TRBV7-9	.	.	TRBJ1-1
TGTGCCAGCAGCGGAATGGTGGAGATTTCTAGCTCCTACAATGAGCAGTTCTTC	CASSGMVEISSSYNEQFF	TRBV27	.	.	TRBJ2-1
TGCGCCAGCAGTGAGTCACGGACTAGCAGGTCTAGCAGGGATACGCAGTATTTT	CASSESRTSRSSRDTQYF	TRBV10-2	TRBD2	.	TRBJ2-3
TGTGCCAGCAGTGAGCACGGGGGGAGGACTGAAGCTTTCTTT	CASSEHGGRTEAFF	TRBV6-1	.	.	TRBJ1-1
TGTGCCTGGAGTGTACTAAGTTTTGAAGCTTTCTTT	CAWSVLSFEAFF	TRBV30	.	.	TRBJ1-1
TGTGCCAGCAGCTTGAGACAGGGGGGGTGGAGTGAGCAGTTCTTC	CASSLRQGGWSEQFF	TRBV7-6	TRBD1	.	TRBJ2-1
TGCGCCAGCGGCCTGACAGGGACTAATGAAAAACTGTTTTTT	CASGLTGTNEKLFF	TRBV5-1	TRBD1	once	TRBJ1-4
TGTGCCAGCAGTTTCTCGGGAGGGGTTCAGCCCCAGCATTTT	CASSFSGGVQPQHF	TRBV6-5	.	.	TRBJ1-5
TGTGCCTGGAGTGTACTCGGAGGGTATGAAAAACTGTTTTTT	CAWSVLGGYEKLFF	TRBV30	.	few	TRBJ1-4